This T cell receptor (beta chain) was observed in a study of cytomegalovirus exposure and HLA in healthy donors. The PCR contained 60 Vbeta and 13 Jbeta primers. Clones were read by immunoSEQ multiplex PCR, and TCRdb kept only the in-frame ones, dropping some. Of about 130,000 clones listed, roughly four fifths are singletons. V was shortened by 4 bases and J by 7 bases, with 17 bases between the two germline ends. CDR3 length: 15 amino acids. Germline V gene data show CDR1 as MDHEN and CDR2 as SYDVKM. This sequence was found in a male donor in good health and CMV-seropositive. Sequencing used PBMCs. The chain links TRBV28 to TRBJ2-1; weak D call: TRBD2 (6 bases). The DNA of the CDR3 is TGTGCCAGCAGTTCCCCTGGGGAGGTCGGGAATGAGCAGTTCTTC. Amino acids: CASSSPGEVGNEQFF. Complete variable domain (other parts from reference TRBV28 and TRBJ2-1): DVKVTQSSRYLVKRTGEKVFLECVQDMDHENMFWYRQDPGLGLRLIYFSYDVKMKEKGDIPEGYSVSREKKERFSLILESASTNQTSMYLCASSSPGEVGNEQFFGPGTRLTVL.